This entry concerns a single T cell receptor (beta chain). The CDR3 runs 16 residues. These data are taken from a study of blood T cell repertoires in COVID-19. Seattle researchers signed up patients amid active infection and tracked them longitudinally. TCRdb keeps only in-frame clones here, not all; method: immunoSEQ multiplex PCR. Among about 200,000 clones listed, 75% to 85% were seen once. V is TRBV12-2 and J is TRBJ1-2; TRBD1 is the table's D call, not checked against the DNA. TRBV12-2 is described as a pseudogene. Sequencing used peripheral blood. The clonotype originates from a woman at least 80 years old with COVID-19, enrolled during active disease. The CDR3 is CASRLRGTGQLYGYTF. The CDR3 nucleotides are TGTGCAAGTCGCTTACGAGGGACAGGGCAGCTCTATGGCTACACCTTC.